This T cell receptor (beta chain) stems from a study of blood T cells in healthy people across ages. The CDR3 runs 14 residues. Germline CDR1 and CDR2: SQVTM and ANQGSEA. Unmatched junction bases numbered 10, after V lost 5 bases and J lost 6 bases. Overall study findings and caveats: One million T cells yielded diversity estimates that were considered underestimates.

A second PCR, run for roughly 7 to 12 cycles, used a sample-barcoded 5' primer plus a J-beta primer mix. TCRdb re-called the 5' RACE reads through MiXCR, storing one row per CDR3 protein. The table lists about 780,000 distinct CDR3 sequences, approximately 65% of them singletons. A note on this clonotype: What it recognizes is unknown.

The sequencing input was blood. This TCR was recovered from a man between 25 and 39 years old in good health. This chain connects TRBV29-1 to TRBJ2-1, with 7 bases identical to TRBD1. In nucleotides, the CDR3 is TGCAGCGTTAAACAGGGGTTAGCTTCCAATGAGCAGTTCTTC. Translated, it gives CSVKQGLASNEQFF.